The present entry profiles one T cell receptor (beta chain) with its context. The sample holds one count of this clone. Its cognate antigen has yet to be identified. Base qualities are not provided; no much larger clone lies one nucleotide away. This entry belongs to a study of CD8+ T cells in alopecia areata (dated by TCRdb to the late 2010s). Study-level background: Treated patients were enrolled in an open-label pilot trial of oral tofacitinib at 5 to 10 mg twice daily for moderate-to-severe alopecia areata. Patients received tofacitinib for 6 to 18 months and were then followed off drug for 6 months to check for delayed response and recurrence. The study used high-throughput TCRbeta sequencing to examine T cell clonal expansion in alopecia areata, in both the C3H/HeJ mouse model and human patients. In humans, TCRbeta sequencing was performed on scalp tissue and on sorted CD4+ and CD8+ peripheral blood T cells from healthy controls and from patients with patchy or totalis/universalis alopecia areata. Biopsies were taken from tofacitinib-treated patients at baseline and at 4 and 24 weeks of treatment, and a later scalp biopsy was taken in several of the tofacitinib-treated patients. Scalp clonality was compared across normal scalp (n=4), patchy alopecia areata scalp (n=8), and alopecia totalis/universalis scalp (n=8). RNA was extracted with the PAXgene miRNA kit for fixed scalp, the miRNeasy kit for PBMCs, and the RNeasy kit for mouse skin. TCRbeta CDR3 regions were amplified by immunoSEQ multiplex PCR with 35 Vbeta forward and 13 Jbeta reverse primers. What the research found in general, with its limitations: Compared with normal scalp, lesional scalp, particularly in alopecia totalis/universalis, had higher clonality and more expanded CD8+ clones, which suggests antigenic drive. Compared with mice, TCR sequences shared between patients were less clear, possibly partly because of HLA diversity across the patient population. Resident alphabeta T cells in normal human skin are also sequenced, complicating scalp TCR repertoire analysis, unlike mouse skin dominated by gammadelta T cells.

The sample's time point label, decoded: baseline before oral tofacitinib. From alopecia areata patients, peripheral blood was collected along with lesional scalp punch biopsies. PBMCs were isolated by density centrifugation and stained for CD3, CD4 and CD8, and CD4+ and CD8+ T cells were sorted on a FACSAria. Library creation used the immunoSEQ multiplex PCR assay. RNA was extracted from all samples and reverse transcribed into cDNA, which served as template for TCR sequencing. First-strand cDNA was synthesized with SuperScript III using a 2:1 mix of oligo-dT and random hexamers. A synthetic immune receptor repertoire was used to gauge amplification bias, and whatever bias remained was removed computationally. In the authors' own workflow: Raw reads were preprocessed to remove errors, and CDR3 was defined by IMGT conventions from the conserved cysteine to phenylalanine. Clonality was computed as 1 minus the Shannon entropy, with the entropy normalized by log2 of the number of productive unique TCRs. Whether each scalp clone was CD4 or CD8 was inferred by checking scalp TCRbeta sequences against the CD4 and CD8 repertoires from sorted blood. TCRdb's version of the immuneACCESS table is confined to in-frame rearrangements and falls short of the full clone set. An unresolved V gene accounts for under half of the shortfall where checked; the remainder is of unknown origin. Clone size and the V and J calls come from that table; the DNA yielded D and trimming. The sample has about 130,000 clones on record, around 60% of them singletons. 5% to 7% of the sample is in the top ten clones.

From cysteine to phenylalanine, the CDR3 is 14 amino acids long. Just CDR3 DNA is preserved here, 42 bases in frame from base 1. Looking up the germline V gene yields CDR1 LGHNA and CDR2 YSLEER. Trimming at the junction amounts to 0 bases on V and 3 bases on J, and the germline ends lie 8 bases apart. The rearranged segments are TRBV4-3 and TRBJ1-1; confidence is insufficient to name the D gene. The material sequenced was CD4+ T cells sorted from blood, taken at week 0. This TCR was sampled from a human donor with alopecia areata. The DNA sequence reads TGCGCCAGCAGCCAAGAATCAAAGTACACTGAAGCTTTCTTT. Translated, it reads CASSQESKYTEAFF.